The clone carrying this T cell receptor beta chain occurred a few times. Its target is not known. The entry originates in a study of blood T cells in healthy people across ages. V was pared by 3 bases and J by 0 bases, with 6 bases of the junction left unmatched. The CDR3 runs to 17 residues. CDR1 SGDLS and CDR2 YYNGEE come from the germline V gene. Donor samples were obtained from healthy Caucasian individuals from Russia, aged about 6 to 95. Alongside a J-beta primer mix, a sample-barcoded 5' primer served in a second PCR lasting about 7 to 12 cycles. Via MiXCR, TCRdb re-called the 5' RACE reads, giving one row per CDR3 protein. The table has around 650,000 distinct CDR3 sequences, about a third seen once. Overall study findings and caveats: Per-million-T-cell TCR beta diversity fell roughly linearly with age.

Sequencing was done on a sample of blood. The genes are TRBV9 and TRBJ2-2; 9 bases agree with TRBD1. This clonotype originated in a woman of 80 years or more in good health. CDR3 protein: CASSEPNRGPNTGELFF. In DNA, the CDR3 is TGTGCCAGCAGCGAGCCCAACAGGGGGCCGAACACCGGGGAGCTGTTTTTT.